This is a list of T cell receptor beta chains from one sample in a study of blood T cell repertoires in COVID-19. TCRdb keeps only in-frame clones here, not all; method: immunoSEQ multiplex PCR. Of some 64,000 clones in the sample, around nine tenths were seen once. Sequences were obtained from peripheral blood. All receptors derive from a man between 65 and 80 years old with acute or convalescent COVID-19. Both conserved end residues are part of each CDR3. Fields, in order: J gene, V gene, D gene, clone size, CDR3 protein, CDR3 DNA. The D gene is left open where the match is weak. The listing skips clone size in some rows; elsewhere it reads once, few, many or a size class.

>TRBJ2-7|TRBV21-1|-|once
CASSKVPRGQTYEQYF
TGTGCCAGCAGCAAAGTTCCGAGGGGACAGACCTACGAGCAGTACTTC
>TRBJ1-5|TRBV6-2/TRBV6-3|-|-
CASSYRVTRGDSNQPQHF
TGTGCCAGCAGTTACCGAGTAACCCGGGGGGATAGCAATCAGCCCCAGCATTTT
>TRBJ1-5|TRBV30|TRBD1|-
CAWSRTGGPYSNQPQHF
TGTGCCTGGTCCAGGACAGGGGGACCGTATAGCAATCAGCCCCAGCATTTT
>TRBJ2-3|TRBV7-2|TRBD1|-
CASSLEGRGRVDTQYF
TGTGCCAGCAGCTTAGAGGGCAGGGGGCGAGTAGATACGCAGTATTTT
>TRBJ2-5|TRBV3-1/TRBV3-2|TRBD2|-
CASSQWTSGGETQYF
TGTGCCAGCAGCCAGTGGACTAGCGGGGGGGAGACCCAGTACTTC
>TRBJ1-2|TRBV18|-|-
CASSPPSGGTYGYTF
TGTGCCAGCTCACCACCCTCGGGAGGGACCTATGGCTACACCTTC
>TRBJ2-3|TRBV6-2/TRBV6-3|-|-
CASSYVFTDTQYF
TGTGCCAGCAGTTACGTCTTCACAGATACGCAGTATTTT
>TRBJ2-5|TRBV7-7|TRBD2|-
CASSLIGSSGGQETQYF
TGTGCCAGCAGCTTAATTGGTTCTAGCGGGGGCCAAGAGACCCAGTACTTC
>TRBJ1-1|TRBV11-2|-|-
CASSLDRGVAEAFF
TGTGCCAGCAGCTTAGATCGGGGGGTAGCTGAAGCTTTCTTT
>TRBJ2-1|TRBV15|TRBD2|-
CATSRARGGEYNEQFF
TGTGCCACCAGCAGAGCTCGGGGGGGGGAGTACAATGAGCAGTTCTTC
>TRBJ1-1|TRBV12-3/TRBV12-4|-|-
CASSWNREAFF
TGTGCCAGCAGTTGGAACAGAGAAGCTTTCTTT
>TRBJ1-4|TRBV6-2/TRBV6-3|TRBD1|-
CASSSQGNNEKLFF
TGTGCCAGCAGTTCACAGGGGAATAATGAAAAACTGTTTTTT
>TRBJ2-3|TRBV5-1|-|-
CASSLGGGFTDTQYF
TGCGCCAGCAGCTTGGGGGGAGGTTTCACAGATACGCAGTATTTT
>TRBJ1-5|TRBV18|-|-
CASSPGTFGNQPQHF
TGTGCCAGCTCACCCGGGACATTCGGCAATCAGCCCCAGCATTTT
>TRBJ1-5|TRBV24-1|TRBD1|-
CATADRAGNQPQHF
TGTGCCACCGCGGACAGGGCTGGCAATCAGCCCCAGCATTTT
>TRBJ2-5|TRBV14|-|-
CASSQGWGAQYF
TGTGCCAGCAGCCAAGGATGGGGGGCCCAGTACTTC
>TRBJ2-5|TRBV29-1|-|-
CSAEWEETQYF
TGCAGCGCCGAGTGGGAGGAGACCCAGTACTTC
>TRBJ1-1|TRBV5-6|-|-
CASSLVGARGRFTEAFF
TGTGCCAGCAGCTTGGTAGGGGCCAGGGGAAGATTCACTGAAGCTTTCTTT
>TRBJ1-2|TRBV2|-|-
CASMRTQVYRYTF
TGTGCCAGCATGAGAACCCAGGTCTATCGCTACACCTTC
>TRBJ2-3|TRBV7-2|-|-
CASSLAGASSDTQYF
TGTGCCAGCAGCTTAGCGGGGGCCTCGTCGGATACGCAGTATTTT
>TRBJ1-4|TRBV5-5|-|-
CASSLEPPGGELFF
TGTGCCAGCAGCTTGGAACCCCCGGGAGGGGAACTGTTTTTT
>TRBJ2-4|TRBV7-9|-|once
CASSSRDKNIQYF
TGTGCCAGCAGCTCCCGGGACAAAAACATTCAGTACTTC
>TRBJ1-2|TRBV3-1/TRBV3-2|-|-
CASSQGEGLFWYGYTF
TGTGCCAGCAGCCAAGGGGAGGGGTTGTTCTGGTATGGCTACACCTTC
>TRBJ2-4|TRBV29-1|-|-
CSVLDLAKNIQYF
TGCAGCGTTTTAGATTTAGCCAAAAACATTCAGTACTTC
>TRBJ1-4|TRBV15|TRBD1|-
CATSPGGQDEKLFF
TGTGCCACCAGCCCAGGGGGGCAGGATGAAAAACTGTTTTTT
>TRBJ2-3|TRBV7-9|TRBD2|-
CASSPGLAGVDTQYF
TGTGCCAGCAGCCCCGGACTAGCGGGGGTAGATACGCAGTATTTT
>TRBJ2-7|TRBV4-1|TRBD2|-
CASSQVGGSRPSEQYF
TGCGCCAGCAGCCAAGTGGGGGGGTCCCGGCCCTCCGAGCAGTACTTC
>TRBJ2-2|TRBV11-2|-|-
CASSLDSLYGELFF
TGTGCCAGCAGCTTAGATAGTCTGTACGGGGAGCTGTTTTTT
>TRBJ2-3|TRBV7-9|-|-
CASSLSSGVIFSTDTQYF
TGTGCCAGCAGCTTATCGAGCGGAGTTATCTTTAGCACAGATACGCAGTATTTT
>TRBJ2-1|TRBV5-1|TRBD2|once
CASSLRSSGFSYNEQFF
TGCGCCAGCAGCTTGAGGTCTAGCGGATTTTCCTACAATGAGCAGTTCTTC
>TRBJ2-5|TRBV27|TRBD1|few
CASSFSGRGLETQYF
TGTGCCAGCAGTTTCTCGGGAAGGGGGCTCGAGACCCAGTACTTC
>TRBJ2-7|TRBV15|TRBD1|-
CATSQKRTGVDEQYF
TGTGCCACCAGCCAGAAACGGACAGGTGTAGACGAGCAGTACTTC